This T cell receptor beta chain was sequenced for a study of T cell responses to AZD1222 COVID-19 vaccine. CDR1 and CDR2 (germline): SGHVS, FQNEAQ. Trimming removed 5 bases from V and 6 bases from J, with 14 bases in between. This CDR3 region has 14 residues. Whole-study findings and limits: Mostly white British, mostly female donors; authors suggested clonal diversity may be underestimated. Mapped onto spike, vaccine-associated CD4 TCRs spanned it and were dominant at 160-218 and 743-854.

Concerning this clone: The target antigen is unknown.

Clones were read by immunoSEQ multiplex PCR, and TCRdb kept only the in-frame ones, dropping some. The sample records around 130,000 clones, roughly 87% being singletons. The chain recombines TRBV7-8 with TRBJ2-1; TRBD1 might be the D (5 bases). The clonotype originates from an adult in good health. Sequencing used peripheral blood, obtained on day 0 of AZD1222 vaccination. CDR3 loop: CASSPGHGPNEQFF. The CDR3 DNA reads TGTGCCAGCAGCCCAGGACACGGCCCCAATGAGCAGTTCTTC.